A single sample is the source of the 9 T cell receptor beta chains below, sequenced in a study of cytomegalovirus exposure and HLA in healthy donors. In the PCR, 60 Vbeta and 13 Jbeta primers were used. The table came from immunoSEQ multiplex PCR; TCRdb's copy has only in-frame clones and leaves some out. The sample shows around 55,000 clones, over 65% of them seen only once. Source material: PBMCs. The receptors derive from a man in his forties or fifties in good health and CMV-seropositive.

This clone was counted once. The rearrangement uses TRBV7-9 and TRBJ1-2; no definite D call. The V end was cut by 6 bases, the J end by 0 bases, with 5 bases between. Germline V lookup: CDR1 SEHNR, CDR2 FQNEAQ (reference sequence). This CDR3 is built from 12 residues. CDR3 bases: TGTGCCAGCAGGGCAGCTAACTATGGCTACACCTTC. Translated, it gives CASRAANYGYTF.

The chain recombines TRBV14 with TRBJ1-2, with D maybe TRBD1 (6 bases). Trimming removed 0 bases at V and 7 bases at J, with 15 bases between. Germline CDR1 SGHDN, CDR2 FVKESK. The CDR3 sequence is 15 residues long. The CDR3 here is CASSQDSGGAGGYTF. The CDR3 bases are TGTGCCAGCAGCCAAGATTCGGGGGGGGCTGGTGGCTACACCTTC.

The CDR3 coding sequence is TGTGCCAGCTCAACGACTAGCGGGGGTAACGAGCAGTACTTC. Its protein is CASSTTSGGNEQYF. The chain employs TRBV18 and TRBJ2-7; TRBD2 matches at 12 bases. The CDR3 is 14 residues long. CDR1 KGHSH and CDR2 LQKENI come from the germline V gene. V was clipped by 5 bases and J by 5 bases; unmatched bases: 4.

The chain combines TRBV29-1 with TRBJ1-1, with 7 bases identical to TRBD1. The CDR3 extends over 14 amino acids. Germline values: CDR1 SQVTM, CDR2 ANQGSEA. V was pared by 2 bases and J by 7 bases, with 10 bases of the junction left unmatched. The CDR3 region has the DNA TGCAGCGTTGAATTGGCAAAGGGGGCGGGTGAAGCTTTCTTT. Its translation: CSVELAKGAGEAFF.

The chain recombines TRBV5-1 with TRBJ2-5, with 7 bases fitting TRBD2. The CDR3 covers 12 residues. Germline V CDR1 and CDR2: SGHRS, YFSETQ. Trimming removed 8 bases from V and 2 bases from J; junction bases left unmatched: 3. CDR3 sequence: CASTGGQETQYF. The CDR3 DNA follows: TGCGCCAGTACGGGGGGACAAGAGACCCAGTACTTC.

This clone has only a few counts. Written as DNA, the CDR3 is TGTGCCAGCAGTTTAAGCGGGGGGATCTACAATGAGCAGTTCTTC. Translated: CASSLSGGIYNEQFF. The chain is built from TRBV27 and TRBJ2-1; 9 nucleotides align to TRBD2. Germline V gene sequence: CDR1 MNHEY, CDR2 SMNVEV (reference sequence). The junction had 2 bases not matched to a gene; V was cut back by 2 bases and J by 3 bases. The CDR3 loop spans 15 amino acids.

The chain has TRBV11-2 and TRBJ2-5, with TRBD2 as a possible D gene (7 bases). From germline, CDR1 is SGHAT and CDR2 FQNNGV. This CDR3 spans 14 amino acids. Between the trimmed V and J ends, which lost 6 bases and 5 bases, there was a span of 16 bases. This CDR3 reads CASRKGGVGETQYF. In DNA, the CDR3 is TGTGCCAGCAGGAAAGGGGGGGTAGGGGAGACCCAGTACTTC.

The chain recombines TRBV5-1 with TRBJ2-7; 9 bases are shared with TRBD2. V was clipped by 2 bases and J by 1 base; unmatched bases: 1. Germline CDR1 SGHRS, CDR2 YFSETQ. The CDR3 is 14 residues long. CDR3 in amino acids: CASSLSGGSYEQYF. CDR3 DNA: TGCGCCAGCAGCTTAAGCGGGGGGTCCTACGAGCAGTACTTC.

This clone was counted at least ten times. V and J are TRBV25-1 and TRBJ2-7; 9 bases line up with TRBD1. The V gene's germline CDR1 is MGHDK and CDR2 SYGVNS. The CDR3 contains 14 residues. With V trimmed by 3 bases and J by 3 bases, 3 bases remained unmatched. CDR3 amino acids: CASSEGQGIYEQYF. The CDR3 nucleotides read TGTGCCAGCAGTGAGGGACAGGGTATCTACGAGCAGTACTTC.